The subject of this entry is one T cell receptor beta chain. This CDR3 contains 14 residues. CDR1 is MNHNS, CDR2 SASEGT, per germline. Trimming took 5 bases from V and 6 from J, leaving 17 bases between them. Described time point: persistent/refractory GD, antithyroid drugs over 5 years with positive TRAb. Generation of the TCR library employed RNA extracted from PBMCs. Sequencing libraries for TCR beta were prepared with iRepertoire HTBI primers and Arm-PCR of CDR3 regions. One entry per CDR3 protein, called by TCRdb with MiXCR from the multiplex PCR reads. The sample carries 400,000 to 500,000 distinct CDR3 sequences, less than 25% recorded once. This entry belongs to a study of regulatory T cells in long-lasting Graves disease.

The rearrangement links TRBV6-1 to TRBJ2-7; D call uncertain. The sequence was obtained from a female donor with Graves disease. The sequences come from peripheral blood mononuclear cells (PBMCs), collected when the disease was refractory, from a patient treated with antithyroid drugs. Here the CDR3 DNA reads TGTGCCAGCAGTACCTTTTCGACCCTTTTCGAGCAGTACTTC. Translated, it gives CASSTFSTLFEQYF.